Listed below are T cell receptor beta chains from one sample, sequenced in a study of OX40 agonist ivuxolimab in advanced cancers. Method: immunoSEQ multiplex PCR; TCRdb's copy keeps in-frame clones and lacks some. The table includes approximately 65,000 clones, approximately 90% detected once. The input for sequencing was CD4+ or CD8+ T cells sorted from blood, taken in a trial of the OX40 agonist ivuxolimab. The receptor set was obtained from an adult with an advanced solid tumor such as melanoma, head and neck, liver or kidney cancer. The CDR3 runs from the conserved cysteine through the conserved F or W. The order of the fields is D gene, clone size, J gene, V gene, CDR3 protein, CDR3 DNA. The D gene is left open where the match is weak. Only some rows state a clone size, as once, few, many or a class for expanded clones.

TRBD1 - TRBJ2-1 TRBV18 CASSQGQPYNEQFF TGTGCCAGCTCACAGGGACAGCCTTACAATGAGCAGTTCTTC
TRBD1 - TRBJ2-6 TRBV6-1 CASAGGRTGANVLTF TGTGCCAGCGCAGGGGGAAGGACCGGGGCCAACGTCCTGACTTTC
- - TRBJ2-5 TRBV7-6 CASSLMEGFATETQYF TGTGCCAGCAGCTTAATGGAGGGTTTTGCCACCGAGACCCAGTACTTC
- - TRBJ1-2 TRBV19 CASSINWGFDGYTF TGTGCCAGTAGTATAAATTGGGGTTTCGATGGCTACACCTTC
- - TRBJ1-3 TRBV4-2 CASTAVEGGAGNTIYF TGTGCCAGCACCGCTGTCGAGGGGGGAGCTGGAAACACCATATATTTT
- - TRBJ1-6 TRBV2 CASRGGGRSPLHF TGTGCCAGCAGGGGAGGAGGGAGGTCACCCCTCCACTTT
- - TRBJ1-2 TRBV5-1 CASSLADSFNYGYTF TGCGCCAGCAGCTTGGCAGATTCTTTCAACTATGGCTACACCTTC
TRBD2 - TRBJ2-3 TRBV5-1 CASSLVAGDTDTQYF TGCGCCAGCAGCTTGGTTGCGGGGGACACAGATACGCAGTATTTT
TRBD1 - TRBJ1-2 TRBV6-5 CASRYRGGYTF TGTGCCAGCAGATACAGGGGTGGCTACACCTTC
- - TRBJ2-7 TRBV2 CASSESGGKAEQYF TGTGCCAGCAGTGAAAGCGGAGGGAAGGCCGAGCAGTACTTC
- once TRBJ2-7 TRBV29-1 CSVGQRGAYEQYF TGCAGCGTGGGACAGCGGGGCGCTTACGAGCAGTACTTC
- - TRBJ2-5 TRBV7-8 CASSPPGGARQETQYF TGTGCCAGCAGCCCTCCCGGAGGGGCGCGCCAAGAGACCCAGTACTTC
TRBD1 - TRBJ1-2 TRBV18 CASSPPNLAGGALGHGYTF TGTGCCAGCTCACCACCTAACTTGGCAGGGGGCGCGCTAGGCCATGGCTACACCTTC
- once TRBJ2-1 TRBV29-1 CSVVYDILLGSNEQFF TGCAGCGTTGTTTATGACATTCTCCTCGGGTCCAATGAGCAGTTCTTC
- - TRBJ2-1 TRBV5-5 CASSTFENNEQFF TGTGCCAGCAGCACCTTTGAGAACAATGAGCAGTTCTTC
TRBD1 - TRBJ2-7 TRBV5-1 CASSGPGGYNYEQYF TGCGCCAGCAGCGGGCCAGGGGGATACAATTACGAGCAGTACTTC
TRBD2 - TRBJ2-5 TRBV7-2 CASSFFSLAGKETQYF TGTGCCAGCAGCTTTTTTAGCTTAGCGGGGAAAGAGACCCAGTACTTC
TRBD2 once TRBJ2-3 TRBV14 CASSQIRGGSDTQYF TGTGCCAGCAGCCAAATCCGGGGGGGGTCAGATACGCAGTATTTT
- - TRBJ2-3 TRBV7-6 CASSLGRRGDASTDTQYF TGTGCCAGCAGCTTAGGTCGGCGGGGAGATGCTAGCACAGATACGCAGTATTTT
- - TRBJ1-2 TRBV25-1 CASSETGPGAGGYTF TGTGCCAGCAGTGAAACCGGACCCGGGGCAGGTGGCTACACCTTC
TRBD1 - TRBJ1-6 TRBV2 CASRDRDRYNSPLHF TGTGCCAGCAGAGACCGGGACAGGTATAATTCACCCCTCCACTTT
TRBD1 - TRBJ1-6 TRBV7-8 CASSTGTGTRSSPLHF TGTGCCAGCAGCACCGGGACAGGGACTCGAAGTTCACCCCTCCACTTT
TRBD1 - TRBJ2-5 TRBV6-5 CASSWGQRAETQYF TGTGCCAGCAGTTGGGGACAGAGAGCGGAGACCCAGTACTTC
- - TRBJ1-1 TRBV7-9 CASSFRVDTEAFF TGTGCCAGCAGCTTCAGGGTTGACACTGAAGCTTTCTTT